This TCR beta chain was recorded in a study of T cell repertoires in cytomegalovirus infection. The CDR3 extends over 15 amino acids. The V end lost 7 bases, the J end lost 3 bases, and 13 bases lay between the germline ends. Germline lookup yields CDR1 MNHNS and CDR2 SASEGT. MiXCR was run by TCRdb on the reads, yielding one entry per CDR3 protein. The table has over 300,000 distinct CDR3 sequences, roughly 15% seen once. V gene TRBV6-1 combines with J gene TRBJ1-6; no clear D. Sequencing was performed on PBMCs. This TCR came from a human donor in good health (CMV status not recorded). Some clones in this sample may be carry-over from other donors' samples. The chain's CDR3 is CASKNLEGYNSPLHF. The CDR3 coding sequence is TGTGCCAGCAAGAACCTCGAGGGCTATAATTCACCCCTCCACTTT.